This entry lists 32 T cell receptor beta chains sequenced from one sample in a study of blood T cell repertoires in COVID-19. Data came from immunoSEQ multiplex PCR; TCRdb stores just in-frame clones and leaves some out. Of approximately 260,000 clones in the sample, 87% were seen once. What was sequenced was PBMCs or T cells enriched from blood (not recorded which). These TCRs come from a woman aged 25 to 45 with acute COVID-19.

This clone was recorded once. The rearrangement links TRBV2 to TRBJ2-7, with a weak D call TRBD2 (6 bases). Germline CDR1 is SNHLY and CDR2 is FYNNEI. The CDR3 runs to 13 residues. V lost 6 bases and J 2 bases, leaving 11 bases between the germline ends. CDR3 DNA sequence: TGTGCCAGCAGGGGGGGATCCCCCTACGAGCAGTACTTC. Protein sequence: CASRGGSPYEQYF.

This clone came up once. This chain links TRBV2 with TRBJ1-5, with 7 nucleotides matching TRBD1. Germline-derived CDR1 and CDR2 are SNHLY and FYNNEI. V was clipped by 5 bases and J by 7 bases; unmatched bases: 11. The CDR3 totals 15 residues. CDR3 bases: TGTGCCAGCAGTCCCCATAGACAGGGCGGGCAGCCCCAGCATTTT. It is translated as CASSPHRQGGQPQHF. Using reference TRBV2 and TRBJ1-5 for the parts outside the CDR3, the full variable domain is EPEVTQTPSHQVTQMGQEVILRCVPISNHLYFYWYRQILGQKVEFLVSFYNNEISEKSEIFDDQFSVERPDGSNFTLKIRSTKLEDSAMYFCASSPHRQGGQPQHFGDGTRLSIL.

The genes are TRBV30 and TRBJ1-1; unclear D gene. The V and J ends lost 3 bases and 6 bases respectively, with 20 bases between them. CDR3 size: 15 residues. The germline CDR1 and CDR2 sequences are GTSNPN and SVGIG (reference sequence). CDR3 region: CAWRPSRRLSAEAFF. CDR3 nucleotide sequence: TGTGCCTGGAGGCCCAGCAGACGGCTAAGCGCTGAAGCTTTCTTT.

The rearrangement joins TRBV3-1 (or the pseudogene TRBV3-2) to TRBJ2-2; perhaps TRBD2 as D (5 bases). CDR3 length equals 15 residues. Between the trimmed V and J ends, which lost 1 base and 0 bases, there was a span of 6 bases. CDR1 is LGHDT and CDR2 is YNNKEL in the germline V gene (reference sequence). CDR3 sequence: CASSQASSNTGELFF. CDR3 coding DNA: TGTGCCAGCAGCCAAGCTAGCTCGAACACCGGGGAGCTGTTTTTT.

The genes are TRBV18 and TRBJ2-2; 7 bases are a match to TRBD2. J lost 3 bases, V lost 0 bases, and 4 bases had no gene match. This CDR3 has 16 residues. CDR1 KGHSH and CDR2 LQKENI come from the germline V gene. CDR3 DNA sequence: TGTGCCAGCTCACCACCGGGGCTAGCGGACACCGGGGAGCTGTTTTTT. Its translation: CASSPPGLADTGELFF.

The V and J genes are TRBV7-8 and TRBJ1-2; D may be TRBD1 (5 bases). CDR1 is SGHVS, CDR2 FQNEAQ, per germline. This CDR3 is 16 amino acids long. Trimming left V 1 base short and J 4 bases short, with 16 bases between. The CDR3 nucleotides are TGTGCCAGCAGCTTAGGAGAGGACAAGCGGGGCTATGGCTACACCTTC. The encoded protein is CASSLGEDKRGYGYTF. Using reference TRBV7-8 and TRBJ1-2 for the parts outside the CDR3, the full variable domain is GAGVSQSPRYKVAKRGQDVALRCDPISGHVSLFWYQQALGQGPEFLTYFQNEAQLDKSGLPSDRFFAERPEGSVSTLKIQRTQQEDSAVYLCASSLGEDKRGYGYTFGSGTRLTVV.

This sequence joins TRBV6-5 and TRBJ1-1; no clear D gene. The CDR3 consists of 15 residues. Per the germline V gene, CDR1 is MNHEY and CDR2 is SVGAGI. Between the trimmed V and J ends, which lost 7 bases and 5 bases, there was a span of 20 bases. This CDR3 reads CASILSGSPLTEAFF. DNA of the CDR3: TGTGCCAGCATCCTCTCAGGTTCTCCTCTGACTGAAGCTTTCTTT.

This clone has only one observation. The chain carries TRBV4-2 and TRBJ1-5, with 7 bases lining up with TRBD1. The CDR3 spans 15 residues. CDR1 and CDR2 (germline): LGHNA, YNFKEQ. The V gene end was trimmed by 4 bases and the J gene end by 6 bases; junction bases not matched to a gene: 9. CDR3 coding DNA: TGTGCCAGCAGCCGTCAGGGGGAAGGGAGTCAGCCCCAGCATTTT. It yields the protein CASSRQGEGSQPQHF.

A single count supports this clone. The gene calls are TRBV11-2 and TRBJ2-1; D is ambiguous. In germline, CDR1 is SGHAT, CDR2 FQNNGV. Between the trimmed V and J ends, which lost 3 bases and 5 bases, there was a span of 14 bases. The CDR3 consists of 15 residues. The CDR3 DNA sequence: TGTGCCAGCAGCTTCGCGGCTTACCTGAACAATGAGCAGTTCTTC. Its protein product is CASSFAAYLNNEQFF.

This sequence joins TRBV5-1 and TRBJ2-5; 7 positions agree with TRBD1. Unmatched junction bases numbered 4, after V lost 5 bases and J lost 3 bases. CDR3 length: 13 amino acids. The germline V gene encodes CDR1 SGHRS and CDR2 YFSETQ. Here the CDR3 DNA reads TGCGCCAGCAGGACAGGGCCCAAAGAGACCCAGTACTTC. Amino acids: CASRTGPKETQYF.

Only one count was recorded for this clone. The chain recombines TRBV6-2 or TRBV6-3 with TRBJ1-1; 7 bases line up with TRBD1. In germline, CDR1 is MNHEY, CDR2 SVGEGT. With V trimmed by 5 bases and J by 1 base, 4 bases remained unmatched. This CDR3 is 14 amino acids long. Written as DNA, the CDR3 is TGTGCCAGCAGTGCCGGGACAGCGAACACTGAAGCTTTCTTT. Translation: CASSAGTANTEAFF.

The chain carries TRBV5-6 and TRBJ2-7; 9 bases agree with TRBD1. The CDR3 extends over 15 amino acids. Per germline, CDR1 SGHDT and CDR2 YYEEEE. J lost 4 bases, V lost 4 bases, and 9 bases had no gene match. CDR3 DNA sequence: TGTGCCAGCAGCCCAGGACAGGGGTTGGGGTACGAGCAGTACTTC. It specifies CASSPGQGLGYEQYF.

This clone appeared a single time. The rearrangement links TRBV7-9 to TRBJ2-7; 8 bases align to TRBD2. The ends lost 5 bases at V and 5 bases at J; junction bases unmatched: 8. CDR3 size: 14 residues. Germline V gene data show CDR1 as SEHNR and CDR2 as FQNEAQ (reference sequence). CDR3 DNA sequence: TGTGCCAGCAGCGGAAGCGGGGGCATACACGAGCAGTACTTC. This encodes CASSGSGGIHEQYF.

The rearrangement links TRBV7-9 to TRBJ1-1, with D maybe TRBD1 (6 bases). V lost 4 bases to trimming and J lost 5 bases, with 23 bases between them. The CDR3 runs to 17 residues. Germline V gives CDR1 SEHNR, CDR2 FQNEAQ (reference sequence). DNA of the CDR3: TGTGCCAGCAGCTCAAATCGGGTACAGGGCTTTTGGACTGAAGCTTTCTTT. This sequence encodes CASSSNRVQGFWTEAFF.

This clone was seen just once. The V call is TRBV10-2, the J call TRBJ2-1, with TRBD2 matching 11 bases. This CDR3 spans 16 amino acids. Losses at the gene ends were 2 bases for V and 4 bases for J; bases not matched to a gene: 4. Germline V gives CDR1 WSHSY, CDR2 SAAADI. CDR3 region: CASSEGASGGYNEQFF. CDR3 DNA sequence: TGCGCCAGCAGTGAGGGGGCTAGCGGGGGGTACAATGAGCAGTTCTTC.

The genes are TRBV3-1 (or the pseudogene TRBV3-2) and TRBJ1-1, with D uncertain. CDR1 is LGHDT, CDR2 YNNKEL, per germline (reference sequence). V was trimmed by 1 base and J by 11 bases, leaving 8 bases between them. The CDR3 loop spans 11 amino acids. The CDR3, as DNA: TGTGCCAGCAGCCAAGGAGAAGTGGCTTTCTTT. Translated, it gives CASSQGEVAFF.

This sequence joins TRBV13 and TRBJ2-7, with 8 bases aligning to TRBD2. The CDR3 is 14 amino acids. The V and J ends lost 0 bases and 6 bases, in that order; junction bases with no gene match: 4. Germline values: CDR1 PRHDT, CDR2 FYEKMQ (reference sequence). The CDR3 DNA is TGTGCCAGCAGCTTAGGCCCGGGGGGGGGCGAGCAGTACTTC. This sequence encodes CASSLGPGGGEQYF.

This chain connects TRBV6-5 to TRBJ2-3, with D perhaps TRBD2 (7 bases). Germline lookup yields CDR1 MNHEY and CDR2 SVGAGI. This CDR3 is 16 amino acids long. V dropped 0 bases and J dropped 9 bases, with 19 bases sitting between them. CDR3: CASSYSKGGTPKTQYF. In DNA, the CDR3 is TGTGCCAGCAGTTACTCTAAGGGGGGGACACCAAAAACGCAGTATTTT.

V usage is TRBV7-8 and J usage is TRBJ2-5; TRBD2 agrees at 15 bases. The CDR3 is 18 amino acids. The trim removed 3 bases at V and 2 bases at J, leaving 7 bases unmatched. In germline, CDR1 is SGHVS, CDR2 FQNEAQ. The chain's CDR3 is CASSLGLAGGRIQETQYF. CDR3 nucleotide sequence: TGTGCCAGCAGCTTGGGACTAGCGGGAGGCCGTATTCAAGAGACCCAGTACTTC. The whole variable domain, remainder taken from reference TRBV7-8 and TRBJ2-5, is GAGVSQSPRYKVAKRGQDVALRCDPISGHVSLFWYQQALGQGPEFLTYFQNEAQLDKSGLPSDRFFAERPEGSVSTLKIQRTQQEDSAVYLCASSLGLAGGRIQETQYFGPGTRLLVL.

This clone was observed once. This chain joins TRBV6-2 or TRBV6-3 and TRBJ2-1, with a possible D match to TRBD1 (5 bases). The CDR3 spans 13 residues. The germline V gene encodes CDR1 MNHEY and CDR2 SVGEGT. Trimming cost V 1 base and J 12 bases, with 13 bases left between them. CDR3 region: CASSYLAGQGQFF. The CDR3 nucleotides read TGTGCCAGCAGTTACTTAGCCGGACAAGGGCAGTTCTTC.

The chain links TRBV5-1 to TRBJ1-2; TRBD1 is a possible D gene (5 bases). The germline CDR1 and CDR2 sequences are SGHRS and YFSETQ. This CDR3 is 15 amino acids long. The V end was cut by 0 bases, the J end by 3 bases, with 12 bases between. CDR3 DNA: TGCGCCAGCAGCTTGGAGGCAGGGTGGCACTATGGCTACACCTTC. This translates into CASSLEAGWHYGYTF.

This clone was observed a few times. This CDR3 is also generated by other DNA sequences in the sample. V usage is TRBV18 and J usage is TRBJ1-5; possibly TRBD1 for D (5 bases). The length of the CDR3 is 13 residues. Looked up from germline, CDR1 is KGHSH and CDR2 is LQKENI. Between the trimmed V and J ends, which lost 3 bases and 4 bases, there was a span of 7 bases. The CDR3 region has the DNA TGTGCCAGCTCACCGTCAGGGAATCAGCCCCAGCATTTT. Its protein is CASSPSGNQPQHF.

CDR3 protein: CASSPQGRETQYF. DNA of the CDR3: TGTGCCAGTAGTCCACAGGGGAGAGAGACCCAGTACTTC. The chain uses TRBV19 and TRBJ2-5; TRBD1 matches 7 bases. The CDR3 totals 13 residues. V dropped 5 bases and J dropped 4; count of bases not matched to a gene: 4. CDR1 and CDR2 from the germline V gene are LNHDA and SQIVND (reference sequence).

V is TRBV28 and J is TRBJ2-5; 11 positions agree with TRBD2. The junction had 17 bases not matched to a gene; V was cut back by 5 bases and J by 6 bases. The CDR3 sequence is 18 residues long. Germline CDR1 and CDR2: MDHEN and SYDVKM. The CDR3 sequence is CASSTRMKSPSGRKTQYF. The CDR3 DNA sequence: TGTGCCAGCAGTACCCGTATGAAAAGCCCTAGCGGGAGGAAGACCCAGTACTTC.

This clone has only one observation. This chain links TRBV12-3 or TRBV12-4 with TRBJ2-2, with D possibly TRBD1 on 6 matching bases. This CDR3 contains 12 residues. V was shortened by 1 base and J by 11 bases, with 8 bases between the two germline ends. CDR3 amino acids: CASSLGGLELFF. CDR3 nucleotide sequence: TGTGCCAGCAGTTTAGGGGGGCTTGAGCTGTTTTTT.

The V gene is TRBV5-4, the J gene TRBJ1-5; 7 bases map to TRBD1. The germline gives CDR1 SGHNT, CDR2 YYREEE (reference sequence). The junction had 16 bases not matched to a gene; V was cut back by 4 bases and J by 0 bases. There are 19 residues in the CDR3. In DNA, the CDR3 is TGTGCCAGCAGCGGACCCCGGGACAGCCTACCCCCTAGCAATCAGCCCCAGCATTTT. This codes for CASSGPRDSLPPSNQPQHF.

The rearrangement joins TRBV12-3 or TRBV12-4 to TRBJ2-1; D might be TRBD2 (6 bases). This CDR3 has 11 amino acids. The V end lost 7 bases, the J end lost 8 bases, and 9 bases lay between the germline ends. The chain's CDR3 is CASTWGDEQFF. The CDR3 DNA is TGTGCCAGCACCTGGGGGGATGAGCAGTTCTTC.

This clone came up a few times. The chain recombines TRBV5-1 with TRBJ1-1; no clear D. CDR1 SGHRS and CDR2 YFSETQ come from the germline V gene. CDR3 length: 13 residues. V gave up 4 bases and J gave up 7 bases, with 14 bases separating them. In DNA, the CDR3 is TGCGCCAGCAGCCCAAACATCAACGATGAAGCTTTCTTT. This codes for CASSPNINDEAFF.

V usage is TRBV28 and J usage is TRBJ1-1; no reliable D call. The CDR3 runs to 16 residues. Trimming shortened V by 2 bases and J by 8 bases, and 21 bases separated the two germline ends. Germline V gives CDR1 MDHEN, CDR2 SYDVKM. The CDR3: CASSLGIGKYPGEAFF. The CDR3 bases are TGTGCCAGCAGTTTAGGAATAGGAAAGTACCCGGGGGAAGCTTTCTTT.

The V gene is TRBV29-1, the J gene TRBJ1-2, with 10 bases fitting TRBD1. Germline values: CDR1 SQVTM, CDR2 ANQGSEA. Unmatched junction bases numbered 2, after V lost 6 bases and J lost 7 bases. There are 11 residues in the CDR3. CDR3 sequence: CSVGTGVGYTF. The CDR3 coding sequence is TGCAGCGTAGGGACAGGGGTTGGCTACACCTTC.

The chain recombines TRBV11-3 with TRBJ2-1; TRBD2 matches at 7 bases. The CDR3 has 18 residues. Trimming took 5 bases from V and 3 from J; bases not matched to a gene: 16. CDR1 and CDR2 from the germline V gene are SGHNT and YENEEA. CDR3 DNA sequence: TGTGCCAGCAGCCAGACCATCCGCGGGAGTAGGGGCTACAATGAGCAGTTCTTC. Translation: CASSQTIRGSRGYNEQFF.

The V call is TRBV28, the J call TRBJ1-1; no definite D call. CDR1 is MDHEN, CDR2 SYDVKM, per germline. The CDR3 consists of 14 residues. Trimming took 7 bases from V and 8 from J, leaving 20 bases between them. This CDR3 is CASNTLLFSKEAFF. As DNA, the CDR3 is TGTGCCAGCAACACCCTCTTATTTTCGAAAGAAGCTTTCTTT.